Below, one TCR beta chain is given with its context. This sample stems from a study of PD-1 blockade in mismatch repair-deficient tumors. Study details: All were previously treated, progressing patients with approximately 11 mismatch repair-deficient cancer types.

Germline assignment: CDR1 MDHEN and CDR2 SYDVKM. The CDR3 is 16 residues long. The V gene lost 3 bases and the J gene lost 0 bases, with 12 bases spanning the gap. Profiled with immunoSEQ multiplex PCR; TCRdb holds only in-frame clones, not every one. The sample lists 15,000 or so clones; around 82% were seen once. Every patient had mismatch repair deficiency by PCR or immunohistochemistry. TCRs were sequenced from three patients responding to pembrolizumab. This sample comprised PBMCs, obtained less than 25 weeks after starting pembrolizumab. This TCR derives from an adult with mismatch repair-deficient cancer. The rearrangement uses TRBV28 and TRBJ1-5; D may be TRBD1 (5 bases). This chain's CDR3 is CASSFRAGHSNQPQHF. CDR3 bases: TGTGCCAGCAGTTTTCGGGCAGGGCATAGCAATCAGCCCCAGCATTTT.